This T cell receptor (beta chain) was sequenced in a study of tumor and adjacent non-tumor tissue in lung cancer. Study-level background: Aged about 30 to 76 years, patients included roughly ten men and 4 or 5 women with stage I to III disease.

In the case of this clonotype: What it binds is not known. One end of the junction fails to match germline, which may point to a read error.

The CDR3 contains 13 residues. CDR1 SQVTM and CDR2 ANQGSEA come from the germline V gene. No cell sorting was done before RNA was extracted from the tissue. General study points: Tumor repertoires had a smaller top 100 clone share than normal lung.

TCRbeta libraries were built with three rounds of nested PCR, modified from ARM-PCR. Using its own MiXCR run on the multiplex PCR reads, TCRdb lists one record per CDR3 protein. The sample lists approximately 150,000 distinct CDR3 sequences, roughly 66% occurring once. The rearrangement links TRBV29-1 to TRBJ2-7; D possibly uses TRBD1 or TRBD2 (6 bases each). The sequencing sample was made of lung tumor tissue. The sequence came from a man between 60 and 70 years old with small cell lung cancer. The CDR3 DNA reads TGTAGCGTTGAAGGGGGGACCATCTATGAGCGGTACTTC. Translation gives CSVEGGTIYERYF.